A single T cell receptor (beta chain) is shown here with its context. One entry per CDR3 protein results from TCRdb running MiXCR on the reads. Of roughly 140,000 distinct CDR3 sequences in the sample, about 25% were seen once. The data stem from a study of T cell repertoires in cytomegalovirus infection. On the study more broadly: Signatures in public TCR beta sequences pointed to both CMV infection and matching HLA type.

The length of the CDR3 is 13 residues. The ends were cut back, 0 bases at V and 0 bases at J, with 5 bases in the middle. The germline CDR1 and CDR2 sequences are DFQATT and SNEGSKA (reference sequence). This chain joins TRBV20-1 and TRBJ2-5; D unresolved. The specimen was PBMCs. The source of this sequence is a human donor in good health (CMV status not recorded). Some clones in this sample may be carry-over from other donors' samples. The CDR3 region has the DNA TGCAGTGCTAGAGATCTGTACCAAGAGACCCAGTACTTC. It specifies CSARDLYQETQYF.